This entry is about one TCR beta chain. Its antigen remains unidentified. There are no base qualities to consult, and no much larger clone falls within one base. The immunoSEQ Assay, a bias-controlled multiplex PCR, was used to amplify TCRbeta CDR3 regions from genomic DNA. In the authors' own workflow: The number of nucleated cells in each sample was estimated from the amplification of reference gene primers within the assay. To quantify the absolute abundance of each unique TCRbeta CDR3 rearrangement, sequence reads were collapsed and filtered. Productive Simpson clonality was computed per sample as the square root of Simpson's diversity index over productive rearrangements. TCRdb took over this immuneACCESS table, retaining in-frame rearrangements with V and J assigned. Such tables are incomplete; in checked studies, under half of the missing clones stem from an unresolved V gene, and the remainder is unexplained. D and trimming come from the DNA, and the V and J calls and clone size come from that table. The sample profile shows 200,000 to 300,000 clones; roughly 84% of them were found once. The top ten clonotypes cover around 9.2% of the sample.

Each collaborating institution followed its own protocols to collect whole blood in K2EDTA tubes. For TCRbeta analysis, collaborators shipped samples in one of three forms: frozen whole blood, isolated PBMCs, or DNA extracted from either of those sample types. Sequences SNHLY (CDR1) and FYNNEI (CDR2) are obtained from the germline V gene. The CDR3 runs 15 residues from the cysteine to the phenylalanine. CDR3 DNA is the only sequence kept; it has 45 bases, read in frame from the first base. V lost 9 bases and J lost 0 bases; the stretch between them is 14 bases long. These data are taken from a study of blood T cell repertoires in COVID-19 (dated by TCRdb to 2018 to 2020). With regard to the full study: Samples covering the acute and convalescent phases of COVID-19 were provided by collaborators in the United States, Italy and Spain. The sample metadata nearly always contained a de-identified subject ID, COVID-19 status, age in years and sex. The samples were drawn from two sources: the first 160 participants of the ongoing ImmuneRACE study, and 950 to 1,500 subjects contributed by 6 global collaborators. The repertoires were made available in a free public database intended to serve as a resource for research on the immune response to SARS-CoV-2. Where available, HLA class I and class II types were taken from metadata supplied by the sample provider and were not determined by assay-based typing. The material from the prospective study consisted of cDNA or gDNA derived from T cells, B-cell-depleted T cells, or PBMCs. Subjects who had been exposed to COVID-19, were actively infected with it, or had recovered from it provided the deeply sampled blood TCRbeta repertoires that made up the dataset.

Overall results and qualifications from the work: The quantity of clinical and demographic metadata differed by source and by participant and was supplied without curation.

This TCR derives from a human donor in a cohort sampled during active COVID-19. The V and J segments used are TRBV2 and TRBJ1-4, with TRBD1 as a weak D call on 5 bases. Input material: peripheral blood. The base sequence is TGTGCCAGTGGGGGGGAGGCCGCAACTAATGAAAAACTGTTTTTT. This encodes CASGGEAATNEKLFF.